This T cell receptor beta chain emerged from a study of cytomegalovirus exposure and HLA in healthy donors. Turning to the study itself: Clustering assigned 81% of the approximately 390 genotyped donors to the Caucasian-associated ancestry cluster.

PCR used 60 Vbeta primers and 13 Jbeta primers. The assay was immunoSEQ multiplex PCR, and TCRdb's table has in-frame clones only and misses some. Altogether about 55,000 clones are present, roughly 74% being singletons, with the ten largest covering about 35%. On this clone itself: What it binds is unknown.

V was cut by 0 bases and J by 8 bases, with 17 bases left in between. The CDR3 contains 15 residues. CDR1 is SGHNT and CDR2 is YYREEE in the germline V gene (reference sequence). Study-level results: TCR beta chains numbering 164 were designated cytomegalovirus-associated.

The chain links TRBV5-4 to TRBJ1-2; no firm D call. The TCR was taken from a man between 35 and 55 years old in good health and CMV-seropositive. Sequencing was done on a sample of PBMCs. CDR3 loop: CASSLVAKGEGGYTF. DNA of the CDR3: TGTGCCAGCAGCTTGGTCGCCAAGGGAGAAGGAGGCTACACCTTC.